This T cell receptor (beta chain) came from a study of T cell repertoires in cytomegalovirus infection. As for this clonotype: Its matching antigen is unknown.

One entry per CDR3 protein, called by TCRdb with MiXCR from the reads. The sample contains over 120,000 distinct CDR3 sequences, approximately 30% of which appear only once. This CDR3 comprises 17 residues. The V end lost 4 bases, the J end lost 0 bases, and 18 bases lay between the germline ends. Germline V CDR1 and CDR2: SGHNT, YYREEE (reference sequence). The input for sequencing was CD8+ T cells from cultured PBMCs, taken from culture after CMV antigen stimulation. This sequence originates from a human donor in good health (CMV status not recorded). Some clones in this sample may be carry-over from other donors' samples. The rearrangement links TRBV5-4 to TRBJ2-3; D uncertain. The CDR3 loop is CASSTYPKQTSTDTQYF. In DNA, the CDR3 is TGTGCCAGCAGCACCTATCCGAAACAAACTAGCACAGATACGCAGTATTTT.